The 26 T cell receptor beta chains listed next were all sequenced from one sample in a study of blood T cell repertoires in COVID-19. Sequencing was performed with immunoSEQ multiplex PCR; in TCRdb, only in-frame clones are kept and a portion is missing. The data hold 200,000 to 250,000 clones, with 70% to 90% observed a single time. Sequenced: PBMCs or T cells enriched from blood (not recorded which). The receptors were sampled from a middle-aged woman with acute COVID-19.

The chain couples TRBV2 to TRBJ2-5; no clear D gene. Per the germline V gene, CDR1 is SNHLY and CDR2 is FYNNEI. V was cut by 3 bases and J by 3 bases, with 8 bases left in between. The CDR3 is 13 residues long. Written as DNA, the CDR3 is TGTGCCAGCAGTGATTGGCAGAAAGAGACCCAGTACTTC. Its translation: CASSDWQKETQYF.

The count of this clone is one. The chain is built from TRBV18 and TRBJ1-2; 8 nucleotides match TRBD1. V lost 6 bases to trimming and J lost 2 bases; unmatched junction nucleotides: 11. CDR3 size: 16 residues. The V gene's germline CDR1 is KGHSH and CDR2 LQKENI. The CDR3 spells CASSLMDSGGNYGYTF. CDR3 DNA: TGTGCCAGCTCTCTCATGGATTCAGGGGGCAACTATGGCTACACCTTC.

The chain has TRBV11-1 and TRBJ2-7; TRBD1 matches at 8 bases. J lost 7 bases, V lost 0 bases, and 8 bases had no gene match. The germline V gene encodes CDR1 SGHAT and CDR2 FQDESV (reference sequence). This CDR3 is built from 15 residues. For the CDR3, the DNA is TGTGCCAGCAGCTTAGCCCGACAGGGGAGGTTGGAGCAGTACTTC. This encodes CASSLARQGRLEQYF.

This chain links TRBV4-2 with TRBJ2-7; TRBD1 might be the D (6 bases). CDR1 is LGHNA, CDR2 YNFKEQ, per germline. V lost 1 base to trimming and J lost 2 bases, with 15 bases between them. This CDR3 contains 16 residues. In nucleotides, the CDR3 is TGTGCCAGCAGCCAAGGGGCAGGGGCGCAGGCCTACGAGCAGTACTTC. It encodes CASSQGAGAQAYEQYF.

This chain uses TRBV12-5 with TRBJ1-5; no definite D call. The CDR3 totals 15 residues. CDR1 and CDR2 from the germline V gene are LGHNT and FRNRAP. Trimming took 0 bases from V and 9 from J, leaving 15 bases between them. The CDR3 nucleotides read TGTGCTAGTGGTTTGGTACTGGAGGGAGGGTCGCCCCAGCATTTT. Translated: CASGLVLEGGSPQHF. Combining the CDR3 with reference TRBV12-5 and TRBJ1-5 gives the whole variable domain DARVTQTPRHKVTEMGQEVTMRCQPILGHNTVFWYRQTMMQGLELLAYFRNRAPLDDSGMPKDRFSAEMPDATLATLKIQPSEPRDSAVYFCASGLVLEGGSPQHFGDGTRLSIL.

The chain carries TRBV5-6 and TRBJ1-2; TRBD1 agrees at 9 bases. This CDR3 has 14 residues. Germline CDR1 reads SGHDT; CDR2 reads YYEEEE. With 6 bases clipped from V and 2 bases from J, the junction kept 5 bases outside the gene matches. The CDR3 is CASNGQGRNYGYTF. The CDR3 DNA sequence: TGTGCCAGCAACGGACAGGGGCGGAACTATGGCTACACCTTC.

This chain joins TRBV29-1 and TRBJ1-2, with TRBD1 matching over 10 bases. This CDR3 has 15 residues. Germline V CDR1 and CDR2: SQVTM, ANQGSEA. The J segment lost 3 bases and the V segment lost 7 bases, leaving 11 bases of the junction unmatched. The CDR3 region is CSAEKTGGEDYGYTF. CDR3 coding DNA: TGCAGCGCCGAGAAGACAGGGGGCGAAGACTATGGCTACACCTTC.

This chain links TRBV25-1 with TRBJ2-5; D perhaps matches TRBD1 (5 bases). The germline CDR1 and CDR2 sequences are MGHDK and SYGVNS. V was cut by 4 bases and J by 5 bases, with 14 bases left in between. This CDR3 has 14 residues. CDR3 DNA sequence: TGTGCCAGCAGTGTGCCAGGGCCGAGCGAGACCCAGTACTTC. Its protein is CASSVPGPSETQYF. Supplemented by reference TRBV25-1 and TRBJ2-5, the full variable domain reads EADIYQTPRYLVIGTGKKITLECSQTMGHDKMYWYQQDPGMELHLIHYSYGVNSTEKGDLSSESTVSRIRTEHFPLTLESARPSHTSQYLCASSVPGPSETQYFGPGTRLLVL.

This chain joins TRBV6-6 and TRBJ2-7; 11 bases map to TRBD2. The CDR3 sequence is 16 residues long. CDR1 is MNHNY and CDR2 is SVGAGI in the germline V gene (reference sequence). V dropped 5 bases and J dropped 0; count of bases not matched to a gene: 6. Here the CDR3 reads CASSRRLAGSSYEQYF. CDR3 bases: TGTGCCAGCAGTCGAAGACTAGCGGGGAGCTCCTACGAGCAGTACTTC.

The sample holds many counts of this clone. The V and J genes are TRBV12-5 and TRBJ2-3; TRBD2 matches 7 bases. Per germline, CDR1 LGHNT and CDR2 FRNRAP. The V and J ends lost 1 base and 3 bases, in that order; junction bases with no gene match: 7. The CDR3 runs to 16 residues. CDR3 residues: CASGLDTLGGTDTQYF. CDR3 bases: TGTGCTAGTGGTTTGGATACCTTGGGGGGGACAGATACGCAGTATTTT. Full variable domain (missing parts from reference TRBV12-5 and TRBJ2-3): DARVTQTPRHKVTEMGQEVTMRCQPILGHNTVFWYRQTMMQGLELLAYFRNRAPLDDSGMPKDRFSAEMPDATLATLKIQPSEPRDSAVYFCASGLDTLGGTDTQYFGPGTRLTVL.

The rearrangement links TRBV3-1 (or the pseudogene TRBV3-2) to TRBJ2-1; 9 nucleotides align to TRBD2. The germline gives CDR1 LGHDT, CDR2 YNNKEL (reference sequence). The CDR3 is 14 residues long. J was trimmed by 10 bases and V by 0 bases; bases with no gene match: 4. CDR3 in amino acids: CASSQDSLAGEQFF. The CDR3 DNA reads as TGTGCCAGCAGCCAAGATTCGCTAGCGGGGGAGCAGTTCTTC.

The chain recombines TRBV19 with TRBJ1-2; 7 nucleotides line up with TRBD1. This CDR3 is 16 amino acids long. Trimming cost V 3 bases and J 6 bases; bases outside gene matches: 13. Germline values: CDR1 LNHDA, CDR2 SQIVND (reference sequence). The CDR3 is CASSIDYLQGLDGYTF. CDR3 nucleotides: TGTGCCAGTAGTATCGACTATTTACAGGGGCTGGATGGCTACACCTTC. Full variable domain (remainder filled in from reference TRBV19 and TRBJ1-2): DGGITQSPKYLFRKEGQNVTLSCEQNLNHDAMYWYRQDPGQGLRLIYYSQIVNDFQKGDIAEGYSVSREKKESFPLTVTSAQKNPTAFYLCASSIDYLQGLDGYTFGSGTRLTVV.

The CDR3 bases are TGCGCCAGCAGGAGAGGCACAGATACGCAGTATTTT. It codes for CASRRGTDTQYF. The chain combines TRBV5-1 with TRBJ2-3; D unclear. The germline CDR1 and CDR2 sequences are SGHRS and YFSETQ. V was shortened by 5 bases and J by 1 base, with 5 bases between the two germline ends. This CDR3 contains 12 residues.

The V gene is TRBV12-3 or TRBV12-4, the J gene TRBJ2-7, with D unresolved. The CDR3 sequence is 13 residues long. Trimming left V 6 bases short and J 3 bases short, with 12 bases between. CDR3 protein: CASRTLVYYEQYV. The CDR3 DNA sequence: TGTGCCAGCAGGACTCTAGTTTACTACGAGCAGTACGTC.

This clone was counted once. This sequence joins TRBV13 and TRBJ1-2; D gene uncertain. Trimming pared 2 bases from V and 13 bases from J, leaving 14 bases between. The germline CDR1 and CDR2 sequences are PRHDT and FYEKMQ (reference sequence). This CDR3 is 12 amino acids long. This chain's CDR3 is CASSLLRSDLTF. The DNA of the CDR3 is TGTGCCAGCAGCTTACTGAGGTCCGACCTCACCTTC.

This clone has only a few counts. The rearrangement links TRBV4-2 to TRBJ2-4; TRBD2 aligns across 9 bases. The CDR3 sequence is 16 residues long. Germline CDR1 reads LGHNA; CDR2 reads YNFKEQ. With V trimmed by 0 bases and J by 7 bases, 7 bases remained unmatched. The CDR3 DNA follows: TGTGCCAGCAGCCAAGATTTGCGGGGGGGCCTCAACATTCAGTACTTC. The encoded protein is CASSQDLRGGLNIQYF.

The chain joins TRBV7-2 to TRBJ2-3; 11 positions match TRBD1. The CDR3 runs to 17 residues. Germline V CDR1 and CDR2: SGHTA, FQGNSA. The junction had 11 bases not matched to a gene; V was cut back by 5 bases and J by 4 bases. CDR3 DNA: TGTGCCAGCAGCCCGGTGGGGACAGGGGGGTTGGCAGATACGCAGTATTTT. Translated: CASSPVGTGGLADTQYF.

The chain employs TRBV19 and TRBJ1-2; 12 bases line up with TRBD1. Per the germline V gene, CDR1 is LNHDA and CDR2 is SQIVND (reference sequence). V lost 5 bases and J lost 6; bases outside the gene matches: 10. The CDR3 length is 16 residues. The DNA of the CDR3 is TGTGCCAGTAGTCTAAAGCCGGGACAGGGGGCCGATGGCTACACCTTC. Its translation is CASSLKPGQGADGYTF.

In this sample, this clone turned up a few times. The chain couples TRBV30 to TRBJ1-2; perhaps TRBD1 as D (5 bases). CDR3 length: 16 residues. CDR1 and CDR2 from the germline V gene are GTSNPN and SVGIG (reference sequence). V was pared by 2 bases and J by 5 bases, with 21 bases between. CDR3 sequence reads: CAWSPGFSGIPYGYTF. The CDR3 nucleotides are TGTGCCTGGAGTCCAGGTTTCTCAGGGATCCCTTATGGCTACACCTTC.

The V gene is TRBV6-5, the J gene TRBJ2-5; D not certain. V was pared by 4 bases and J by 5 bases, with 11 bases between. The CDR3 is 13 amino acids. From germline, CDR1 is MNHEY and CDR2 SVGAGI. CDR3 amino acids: CASSSHPRETQYF. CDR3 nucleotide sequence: TGTGCCAGCAGTTCGCACCCCCGGGAGACCCAGTACTTC.

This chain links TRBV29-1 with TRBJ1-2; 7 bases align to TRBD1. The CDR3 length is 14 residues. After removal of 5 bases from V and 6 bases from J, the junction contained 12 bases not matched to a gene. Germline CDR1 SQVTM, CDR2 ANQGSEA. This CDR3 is CSVRERGRMDGYTF. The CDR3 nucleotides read TGCAGCGTTCGGGAAAGGGGGCGCATGGATGGCTACACCTTC.

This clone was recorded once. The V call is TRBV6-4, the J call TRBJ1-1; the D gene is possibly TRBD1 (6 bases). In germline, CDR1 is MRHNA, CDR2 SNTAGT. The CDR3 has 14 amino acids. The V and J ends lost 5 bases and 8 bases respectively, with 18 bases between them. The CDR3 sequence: CASSRGSGEGEAFF. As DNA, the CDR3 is TGTGCCAGCAGTAGGGGGTCCGGGGAGGGCGAAGCTTTCTTT.

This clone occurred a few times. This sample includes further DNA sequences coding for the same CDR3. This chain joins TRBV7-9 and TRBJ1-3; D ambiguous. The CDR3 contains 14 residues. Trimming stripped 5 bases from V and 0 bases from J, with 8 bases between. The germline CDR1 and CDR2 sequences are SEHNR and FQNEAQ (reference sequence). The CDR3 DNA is TGTGCCAGCAGCCCCGGTGGCTCTGGAAACACCATATATTTT. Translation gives CASSPGGSGNTIYF.

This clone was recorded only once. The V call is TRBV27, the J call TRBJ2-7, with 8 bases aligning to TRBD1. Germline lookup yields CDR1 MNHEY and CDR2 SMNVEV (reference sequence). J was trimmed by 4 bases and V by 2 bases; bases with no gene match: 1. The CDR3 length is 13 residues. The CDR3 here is CASSLTGGYEQYV. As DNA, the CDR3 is TGTGCCAGCAGTTTAACAGGGGGGTACGAGCAGTACGTC.

CDR3 region: CASSTPTGRGYTF. The CDR3 DNA reads as TGTGCCAGTAGTACCCCGACAGGGCGTGGCTACACCTTC. V usage is TRBV19 and J usage is TRBJ1-2; the match to TRBD1 covers 7 bases. Germline V gene data show CDR1 as LNHDA and CDR2 as SQIVND (reference sequence). The J segment lost 7 bases and the V segment lost 4 bases, leaving 6 bases of the junction unmatched. The CDR3 is 13 residues long.

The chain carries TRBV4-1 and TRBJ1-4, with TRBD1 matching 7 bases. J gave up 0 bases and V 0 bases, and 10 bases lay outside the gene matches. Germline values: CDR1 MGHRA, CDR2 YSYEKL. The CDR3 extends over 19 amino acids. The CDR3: CASSQEVGGRAATNEKLFF. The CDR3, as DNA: TGCGCCAGCAGCCAAGAAGTAGGGGGCAGGGCTGCAACTAATGAAAAACTGTTTTTT.